Here is one T cell receptor (beta chain) with its context. Its matching antigen is unknown. This specimen comes from a study of cytomegalovirus exposure and HLA in healthy donors. The V gene end was trimmed by 7 bases and the J gene end by 4 bases; junction bases not matched to a gene: 17. This CDR3 contains 17 residues. Per the germline V gene, CDR1 is SGHRS and CDR2 is YFSETQ. Study-wide results and caveats: Near-uniform donor sequencing depth was presumed by presence/absence analyses.

PCR amplification relied on 60 Vbeta primers (plus 13 Jbeta primers). Produced via immunoSEQ multiplex PCR; TCRdb's table is partial and in-frame only. Of 150,000 or so clones in the sample, roughly 73% were seen once. The gene calls are TRBV5-1 and TRBJ1-3; 7 positions match TRBD1. The TCR comes from a woman aged 18-29 years in good health and CMV-seronegative. The sequencing sample was made of PBMCs. CDR3 in amino acids: CASRNRDSVTGGNTIYF. As DNA, the CDR3 is TGCGCCAGCCGCAACCGGGACAGCGTAACGGGAGGAAACACCATATATTTT.